These 2 T cell receptor beta chains share one sample of origin, sequenced in a study of regulatory T cells in long-lasting Graves disease. Relying on iRepertoire HTBI primers and Arm-PCR of CDR3 regions, the team built TCR beta libraries. One entry per CDR3 protein results from TCRdb running MiXCR on the multiplex PCR reads. The sample lists hundreds of thousands of distinct CDR3 sequences, around 17% occurring once. As for time point: newly diagnosed GD, antithyroid drugs for less than 3 months. PBMC RNA was the source of the TCR library. The sample also formed part of further work on T cells in Graves' hyperthyroidism and ophthalmopathy.

Sequenced material: peripheral blood mononuclear cells (PBMCs), taken at new diagnosis, from a patient treated with antithyroid drugs. Source of these receptors: a woman aged 25-40 years with Graves disease.

This clonotype was counted a few times. V is TRBV30 and J is TRBJ2-5; D perhaps matches TRBD1 (6 bases). The CDR3 sequence is 13 residues long. Germline V gives CDR1 GTSNPN, CDR2 SVGIG (reference sequence). The V end lost 0 bases, the J end lost 5 bases, and 10 bases lay between the germline ends. The CDR3 DNA follows: TGTGCCTGGAGTGTACTTAGGGGGGAGACCCAGTACTTC. Translating it yields CAWSVLRGETQYF.

Turning to this clonotype: Being one base from a much bigger clone, this may be a read error. V usage is TRBV7-8 and J usage is TRBJ2-5, with 10 bases identical to TRBD2. V shed 0 bases, J shed 11 bases, and the junction held 12 bases outside the gene matches. Germline lookup yields CDR1 SGHVS and CDR2 FQNEAQ. The CDR3 is made up of 16 amino acids. The CDR3, as DNA: TGTGCCAGCAGCTTAGCAGCGGGAGGGTCCTACAATGAGCAGTACTTC. It translates to CASSLAAGGSYNEQYF.